This T cell receptor (beta chain) was obtained from a study of cytomegalovirus exposure and HLA in healthy donors (dated by TCRdb to about 2017). About the investigation overall: According to an earlier analysis of around 600 of the donors, about 179 million T cells yielded approximately 120 million unique TCR beta sequences and roughly 280 Gb of sequence data. Using immunosequencing, the study profiled T cell repertoires from about 620 subjects and related those repertoires to cytomegalovirus serostatus. Among roughly 400 genotyped donors of the cohort, an average of around 250,000 unique TCR beta nucleotide sequences was sequenced per donor, of which 15% to 20% were non-productive. Class I and class II HLA loci were covered by the typing at four-digit resolution. To predict cytomegalovirus infection status, the study combined high-throughput TCR immunosequencing, statistical association of individual TCRs with disease status, and machine learning. In a later analysis, previously published TCR beta repertoires from some 640 donors were re-analyzed and high-resolution HLA genotyping was added so that TCR occurrence patterns could be studied. An early release covering roughly 600 HLA-typed donors comprised approximately 300 gigabases of sequencing data and tens of millions of unique TCR sequences. In a later genetic analysis, genome-wide SNP genotypes for about 55% of the roughly 700 donors were used, and that subset was treated as a discovery cohort. Roughly five DR-DQ haplotypes were handled as single units for association and clustering because linkage in the cohort was strong. In addition to the first cohort of approximately 670 subjects, a separate validation cohort of 120 different subjects was used. The number of typed donors differed by locus: about 620-640 for A, B, C, DRB1 and DQB1; 500 to 550 for DQA1; 606 for DPA1; and 400 to 480 for DPB1. Every discovery cohort repertoire had been produced on one sequencing platform. Of the 300 to 500 genotyped donors, 81% were placed in the genetic ancestry cluster associated with self-reported Caucasian donors. In an earlier analysis of roughly 580 of the donors, high-throughput TCR beta sequencing was used to judge whether each TCR beta V gene segment behaved as functional or pseudogenic. Donor age, sex, ethnicity and CMV serostatus were compiled together with the repertoire data. The study aimed to test whether signatures of past pathogen exposure could be identified by cataloging public T cell receptors. In the later analysis, no new phenotypic data were used to find candidate immune exposures; instead, reliance was placed on TCR beta sequences and their occurrence across donors.

As concerns this clone: It lacks a known antigen. Base qualities are not provided; no much larger clone lies one nucleotide away.

In total, 500 to 700 healthy bone marrow donors made up the cohort. At the time of sampling, every cohort member was nominally healthy, though immune exposures that went unrecorded were likely present. The donor was CMV seronegative and was included in the group of a few hundred seronegative cohort members. Every donor gave a peripheral blood sample, and the peripheral blood mononuclear cells from that sample were used for TCR beta sequencing. Genomic DNA extraction from the blood cell samples was performed with the Qiagen DNeasy Blood Extraction Kit. The investigation overall reported the following: A later analysis found that most CMV-associated TCR beta chains appeared HLA-restricted, with HLA associations seemingly driven largely by CMV exposure. A few of the identified cytomegalovirus-associated TCR beta chains were confirmed in vitro to be specific for cytomegalovirus antigens. Linkage disequilibrium might explain the correlated functional status among segregating V segments, but an unknown experimental factor could not be excluded. Some IMGT-functional V segments, including TRBV6-2 and TRBV6-3, could not be told apart with the 87-base-pair reads, so those segments were excluded. Specific HLA alleles were associated with 16,951 TCR beta sequences at a false discovery rate of 0.05 in a later analysis. According to a later analysis, TCR association rates differed among HLA loci, with DRB1 alleles showing the most associated TCRs and HLA-C alleles showing the fewest. Most TCR sequences were seen in very few donors, while some public TCRs were found in many individuals. Immune exposure information for the cohort was limited to CMV serostatus. Because counts were too low, around 17 rarely observed V segments, including chromosome 9 orphons, were left out of the earlier analysis of a few hundred of the donors. Compared with equally common non-associated chains, HLA-associated TCR beta chains in a later analysis were more clonally expanded and had lower generation probabilities. Sequencing depth was assumed to be roughly uniform across donors in the presence/absence analyses, though that assumption may not hold. Compared with the approximately 670-donor mean, donors in an Asian-associated ancestry cluster had fewer N-insertions in productive TCRs, according to a later genetic analysis. Because HLA typing was missing for some donors at each locus, association tests included only the typed subset. A total of about 180 TCR beta chains were listed by the study as associated with cytomegalovirus. The cohort was sequenced for TCR beta chains only, and without alpha or paired-chain data the features that could be detected were limited. When HLA alleles, especially DR and DQ, strongly co-occurred, attributing TCR associations to individual alleles was difficult. A group of highly shared sequence variants was considered likely to be a technical artifact of the sequencing pipeline. A later genetic analysis associated a missense DCLRE1C variant with V-gene and J-gene trimming of TCR beta chains, and an independent cohort replicated the association. In a later analysis, several top co-occurrence clusters were reported to appear linked to parvovirus B19, influenza, CMV and Epstein-Barr virus. An earlier analysis of around 540 of the donors showed that most TCR beta V segments appeared in productive rearrangements either about 87% or about 30% of the time, which broadly matched IMGT annotations. The classifier was reported to diagnose cytomegalovirus status with high specificity and sensitivity in both the original cohort and the validation cohort. A further reported finding was that TCR beta sequences accurately predicted the HLA-A and HLA-B alleles for most subjects in the first cohort. The authors suggested that the approach could potentially be generalized to other disease states and immunological phenotypes.

Including cysteine and phenylalanine, the CDR3 has 14 amino acids. The only DNA kept is the CDR3, 42 bases in frame from the first base. V and J are truncated by 7 bases and 5 bases respectively, leaving an intervening sequence of 17 bases. The germline V gene (reference sequence) specifies LNHDA as CDR1 and SQIVND as CDR2. The library was prepared using the immunoSEQ multiplex PCR assay. The multiplex PCR relied on a mix of 60 forward primers for TCR Vbeta segments and 13 reverse primers for TCR Jbeta segments. A multiplex PCR assay on genomic DNA amplified the CDR3 region of rearranged TCR beta genes. The amplified TCR beta libraries were sequenced on the Illumina HiSeq System as 87-base-pair reads. As for the original processing: A later analysis tallied some 79 million unique TCR beta chains across the 666 repertoires, and roughly 11 million of those chains were shared by two or more donors. Raw reads were error-corrected and collapsed into unique sequences with a nearest-neighbor algorithm that merged closely related sequences to remove PCR and sequencing errors. V, D and J gene segments were assigned by aligning CDR3 sequences to IMGT reference sequences. Each retained sequence needed at least a six-nucleotide match to both a V gene segment and a J gene segment. A rearrangement counted as productive if the CDR3 had no stop codons and remained in frame with V and J, and every other rearrangement counted as non-productive. CDR3 was defined by IMGT convention, running from the second conserved V-encoded cysteine to the conserved J-encoded phenylalanine. Sequences without an unambiguous match to a single V gene segment were excluded from the earlier analysis of about 640 of the donors. In an earlier analysis of around 600 of the donors, V segments were called functional above 56.7% productive rearrangements and were called segregating when the between-donor standard deviation exceeded 5%. A statistical classification framework was developed to diagnose cytomegalovirus status using the catalog of TCR beta chain sequences. V and J gene assignment, in a later analysis, came from comparing TCR nucleotide sequences with IMGT/GENE-DB human TR gene sequences. The TCRdist pipeline was used in a later analysis to assign CDR3 sequences and most-parsimonious VDJ recombination scenarios. In a later analysis, every TCR beta chain was defined by the combination of its CDR3 amino acid sequence and its V-gene family, and reads without a unique V-gene family were dropped. A later analysis removed over 500 highly shared, low-generation-probability nucleotide sequences to deal with suspected cross-contamination and a sequencing artifact. In a later analysis, a clonal expansion index was calculated for each public chain from normalized within-repertoire ranks of inferred template counts. In a later analysis, generation probabilities were computed using a VDJ recombination model fitted to out-of-frame rearrangements, and the results were checked against IGoR. In a later analysis, TCR-TCR, TCR-HLA and TCR-CMV co-occurrence was scored with hypergeometric tests, and a repertoire-size bias correction was applied to TCR pairs. A later analysis estimated false discovery rates by permuting HLA or CMV assignments 20 times. In a later analysis, co-occurring TCRs were grouped using DBSCAN, with TCRdist sequence similarity added in when clustering inside HLA-allele-positive subsets. Repertoires with fewer than 30,000 or more than 120,000 public chains were left out of co-occurrence clustering, as were four to six repertoires with anomalous nucleotide sharing. TCRdb took this table from immuneACCESS and kept in-frame rearrangements with V and J called. Such tables lack part of the clones; where checked against another copy, unresolved V genes explain under half of the gap, and the rest is unexplained. V and J calls and clone size are as listed in that table; D and trimming were resolved from the DNA. The table for this sample lists some 150,000 clones; approximately 77% of them were counted only once. Of the sample, 1.3% falls within the top ten clones.

Source material: PBMCs. This clonotype was obtained from a woman aged 35 to 49 in good health and CMV-seronegative. The chain uses TRBV19 and TRBJ1-2; TRBD1 is perhaps the D gene, given 6 matching bases. Here the CDR3 is given as CASIEGHLGYGYTF. The sequence in DNA is TGTGCCAGTATCGAGGGACACCTTGGGTATGGCTACACCTTC.